One and the same sample provided the 23 T cell receptor beta chains below, sequenced in a study of CD8 T cells in ankylosing spondylitis (dated by TCRdb to about 2017). Receptor libraries were prepared by 5' RACE. Sequencing was performed on an Illumina HiSeq 2500. Using fastp trimming at Q25 and MiXCR clonotype assembly, TCRdb reanalyzed the public sequencing data and kept in-frame beta chains. Every distinct CDR3 protein forms one entry, paired with its most common genes and DNA. The sample yields some 52,000 distinct CDR3 sequences; roughly 7.4% were counted once. The ten top clones hold approximately 8.5% of the sample. The specimen sequenced was blood, either unsorted or a sorted T cell fraction (not recorded which). These receptors were taken from a female donor with ankylosing spondylitis or in good health (not recorded which).

There are many counts of this clonotype. The V call is TRBV20-1, the J call TRBJ1-1; 8 nucleotides align to TRBD1. CDR3 length: 16 residues. Germline V gene lookup returns CDR1 DFQATT and CDR2 SNEGSKA (reference sequence). Trimming at V came to 0 bases and at J to 4 bases, leaving 10 bases not matched to a gene. DNA for the CDR3: TGCAGTGCTAGAGATCTATTCACAGGGGGGGTCACTGAAGCTTTCTTT. This encodes CSARDLFTGGVTEAFF.

This clonotype was observed a few times. CDR3 bases: TGCGCCAGCAGTGCATGGGACACCGGGGAGCTGTTTTTT. Encoded protein: CASSAWDTGELFF. The chain is built from TRBV10-1 and TRBJ2-2, with D uncertain. Germline CDR1 WNHNN, CDR2 SYGVQD (reference sequence). There are 13 residues in the CDR3. Trimming took off 4 bases at V and 3 bases at J, with 6 bases between the two ends.

The chain recombines TRBV6-1 with TRBJ2-1; D is perhaps TRBD1 (6 bases). Trimming took off 6 bases at V and 10 bases at J, with 13 bases between the two ends. In germline, CDR1 is MNHNS, CDR2 SASEGT. The CDR3 runs 12 residues. The CDR3 nucleotides are TGTGCCAGCAGCCTCAGGGGAAGGGAGCAGTTCTTC. Translation: CASSLRGREQFF.

This clonotype has at least ten counts. The chain joins TRBV20-1 to TRBJ2-1, with D tentatively TRBD2 (5 bases). The CDR3 has 15 residues. V was clipped by 0 bases and J by 3 bases, with 12 bases between them. Germline V CDR1 and CDR2: DFQATT, SNEGSKA (reference sequence). The CDR3 DNA is TGCAGTGCTAGAGATCCACAGAGGGACTACAATGAGCAGTTCTTC. Translated, it gives CSARDPQRDYNEQFF.

At least ten counts were recorded for this clonotype. The chain couples TRBV20-1 to TRBJ2-7, with TRBD2 identical over 9 bases. The CDR3 covers 13 residues. The germline V gene encodes CDR1 DFQATT and CDR2 SNEGSKA (reference sequence). Germline trimming cut 5 bases from V and 6 bases from J; bases unmatched to any gene: 8. Here the CDR3 reads CSALYGLATEQYV. CDR3 DNA sequence: TGCAGTGCTCTCTATGGACTAGCGACCGAGCAGTACGTC.

In its sample, this clonotype was seen many times. The J gene is TRBJ1-5, the V gene TRBV20-1, with no clear D. The CDR3 extends over 12 amino acids. The germline CDR1 and CDR2 sequences are DFQATT and SNEGSKA (reference sequence). The V end was cut by 3 bases, the J end by 3 bases, with 6 bases between. The CDR3 region is CSARDPNQPQHF. In DNA, the CDR3 is TGCAGTGCTAGGGACCCCAATCAGCCCCAGCATTTT.

This clonotype was detected ten times or more. The CDR3 DNA sequence: TGTGCCATCAGGCCGACAGGGAAAAATGGCTACACCTTC. Translated: CAIRPTGKNGYTF. The V gene is TRBV10-3, the J gene TRBJ1-2, with 7 nucleotides matching TRBD1. This CDR3 has 13 amino acids. Germline V gene sequence: CDR1 ENHRY, CDR2 SYGVKD. With 6 bases clipped from V and 6 bases from J, the junction kept 7 bases outside the gene matches.

There are many counts of this clonotype. CDR3 DNA sequence: TGTGCCACCAACGACATCCGAGCTTTCTTT. Its protein is CATNDIRAFF. The V and J genes are TRBV6-1 and TRBJ1-1; D not certain. The CDR3 has 10 residues. V lost 10 bases and J lost 10, with 13 bases in between. Germline CDR1 and CDR2: MNHNS and SASEGT.

This clonotype was seen more than once but under ten times. The chain couples TRBV6-1 to TRBJ1-2; D is uncertain. Germline V CDR1 and CDR2: MNHNS, SASEGT. The CDR3 sequence is 16 residues long. Trimming pared 1 base from V and 5 bases from J, leaving 17 bases between. The CDR3 is CASSEGPNSSVYGYTF. The DNA of the CDR3 is TGTGCCAGCAGTGAAGGCCCGAACAGCAGCGTGTATGGCTACACCTTC.

This clonotype was picked up many times. The chain links TRBV6-2 or TRBV6-3 to TRBJ2-7; D is undetermined. Germline values: CDR1 MNHEY, CDR2 SVGEGT. Trimming removed 6 bases at V and 4 bases at J, with 10 bases between. The CDR3 contains 12 residues. CDR3 residues: CASSRSGYEQYF. The DNA of the CDR3 is TGTGCCAGCAGCCGCTCAGGATACGAGCAGTACTTC.

In its sample, this clonotype was seen a few times. The chain joins TRBV7-9 to TRBJ1-2, with TRBD1 as a possible D gene (5 bases). V was trimmed by 0 bases and J by 1 base, leaving 15 bases between them. The length of the CDR3 is 17 residues. CDR1 SEHNR and CDR2 FQNEAQ come from the germline V gene (reference sequence). The CDR3 here is CASSLAGSGDLNYGYTF. Written as DNA, the CDR3 is TGTGCCAGCAGCTTAGCAGGGTCGGGGGACCTTAACTATGGCTACACCTTC. The full variable domain, in which reference TRBV7-9 and TRBJ1-2 provide the parts outside the CDR3, is DTGVSQNPRHKITKRGQNVTFRCDPISEHNRLYWYRQTLGQGPEFLTYFQNEAQLEKSRLLSDRFSAERPKGSFSTLEIQRTEQGDSAMYLCASSLAGSGDLNYGYTFGSGTRLTVV.

The V gene is TRBV7-9, the J gene TRBJ2-5, with D tentatively TRBD1 or TRBD2 (5 bases each). The CDR3 runs 15 residues. The germline gives CDR1 SEHNR, CDR2 FQNEAQ (reference sequence). The germline V and J ends were trimmed by 3 bases and 6 bases, with 17 bases remaining between them. CDR3 sequence: CASSFPEGEQKTQYF. The CDR3 region has the DNA TGTGCCAGCAGCTTTCCCGAAGGGGAGCAAAAGACCCAGTACTTC.

This clonotype was recorded at least ten times. The chain links TRBV5-6 to TRBJ1-2; 8 bases map to TRBD1. V trimming: 5 bases; J trimming: 4 bases; junction bases outside the gene matches: 1. The germline gives CDR1 SGHDT, CDR2 YYEEEE. This CDR3 is built from 12 residues. The CDR3 bases are TGTGCCAGCAGGGACAGGGCCTATGGCTACACCTTC. It yields the protein CASRDRAYGYTF.

In this sample, this clonotype turned up many times. The chain employs TRBV12-3 or TRBV12-4 and TRBJ1-2; D uncertain. The CDR3 runs to 14 residues. Trimming pared 3 bases from V and 4 bases from J, leaving 12 bases between. CDR3 loop: CASSLVSLSYGYTF. In DNA, the CDR3 is TGTGCCAGCAGTTTGGTGAGCCTGAGCTATGGCTACACCTTC.

This clonotype appeared many times. The V and J genes are TRBV7-6 and TRBJ2-3; D tentatively reads TRBD1 or TRBD2 (5 bases each). CDR3 length equals 15 residues. Trimming took 5 bases from V and 3 from J, leaving 15 bases between them. In germline, CDR1 is SGHVS, CDR2 FNYEAQ. CDR3 sequence reads: CASSPWGPGTDTQYF. The DNA for the CDR3 is TGTGCCAGCAGCCCTTGGGGCCCGGGAACAGATACGCAGTATTTT.

This clonotype was observed many times. This rearrangement joins TRBV12-3 or TRBV12-4 to TRBJ1-3, with D hard to call. V was shortened by 11 bases and J by 7 bases, with 21 bases between the two germline ends. The CDR3 totals 14 residues. This chain's CDR3 is CASSSAVFRNTIYF. DNA of the CDR3: TGTGCCTCCTCCTCGGCGGTCTTTCGGAACACCATATATTTT.

This clonotype was seen ten or more times. The chain carries TRBV15 and TRBJ2-1; 12 nucleotides line up with TRBD2. The V gene end was trimmed by 1 base and the J gene end by 7 bases; junction bases not matched to a gene: 5. From germline, CDR1 is LNHNV and CDR2 YYDKDF (reference sequence). The CDR3 is made up of 16 amino acids. DNA for the CDR3: TGTGCCACCAGCAGAGGAGGACTAGCGGGAAGGAATGAGCAGTTCTTC. Protein: CATSRGGLAGRNEQFF.

This clonotype was seen at least ten times. The V call is TRBV5-1, the J call TRBJ2-5; 8 positions agree with TRBD2. CDR3 length equals 14 residues. Germline V gene sequence: CDR1 SGHRS, CDR2 YFSETQ. The J segment lost 5 bases and the V segment lost 4 bases, leaving 7 bases of the junction unmatched. The CDR3 nucleotides read TGCGCCAGCAGCACGGGACTAGGAGGGGAGACCCAGTACTTC. Translation gives CASSTGLGGETQYF.

This clonotype was counted at least ten times. The CDR3: CASSQGGETQYF. CDR3 nucleotide sequence: TGTGCCAGCAGCCAAGGAGGGGAGACCCAGTACTTC. The chain has TRBV14 and TRBJ2-5; tentatively, D is TRBD2 (5 bases). The V end was cut by 1 base, the J end by 5 bases, with 5 bases between. CDR3 length: 12 residues. Germline V gives CDR1 SGHDN, CDR2 FVKESK.

The CDR3 region has the DNA TGTGCCAGCAGCTTTAAGTCGAACACCGGGGAGCTGTTTTTT. Residues: CASSFKSNTGELFF. The chain links TRBV7-6 to TRBJ2-2; D is unresolved. V was pared by 3 bases and J by 0 bases, with 5 bases between. Per the germline V gene, CDR1 is SGHVS and CDR2 is FNYEAQ. The CDR3 spans 14 residues. The entire variable domain, with the rest obtained from reference TRBV7-6 and TRBJ2-2, is as follows: GAGVSQSPRYKVTKRGQDVALRCDPISGHVSLYWYRQALGQGPEFLTYFNYEAQQDKSGLPNDRFSAERPEGSISTLTIQRTEQRDSAMYRCASSFKSNTGELFFGEGSRLTVL.

This clonotype came up many times. The chain links TRBV3-1 to TRBJ2-2; the match to TRBD1 covers 12 bases. Trimming took 4 bases from V and 4 from J; bases not matched to a gene: 7. CDR1 and CDR2 from the germline V gene are LGHDT and YNNKEL (reference sequence). The CDR3 sequence is 17 residues long. The CDR3 here is CASSPGTGGAGTGELFF. The CDR3 DNA is TGTGCCAGCAGCCCCGGGACAGGGGGCGCGGGCACCGGGGAGCTGTTTTTT.

This clonotype has just a few counts. The V gene is TRBV7-9, the J gene TRBJ1-1; perhaps TRBD1 as D (6 bases). The V and J ends lost 5 bases and 3 bases respectively, with 16 bases between them. This CDR3 is built from 15 residues. Germline-derived CDR1 and CDR2 are SEHNR and FQNEAQ (reference sequence). The CDR3 here is CASSVSQGRDTEAFF. The CDR3 DNA reads TGTGCCAGCAGCGTTTCACAGGGTCGGGACACTGAAGCTTTCTTT.

This clonotype was counted many times. The chain combines TRBV29-1 with TRBJ1-4, with D uncertain. The length of the CDR3 is 12 residues. Germline V lookup: CDR1 SQVTM, CDR2 ANQGSEA. V dropped 3 bases and J dropped 6 bases, with 8 bases sitting between them. In nucleotides, the CDR3 is TGCAGCGTTGACCAAGGTTATGAAAAACTGTTTTTT. It translates to CSVDQGYEKLFF.